The entry below describes one T cell receptor beta chain. Only in-frame clones appear in the TCRdb table, and some are missing; sequencing was by immunoSEQ multiplex PCR. The repertoire includes 84,000 or so clones, 75% to 90% of them detected once, and less than 15% sits in the top ten. The data originate from a study of blood T cell repertoires in COVID-19. Germline V gene lookup returns CDR1 MNHEY and CDR2 SVGAGI. The CDR3 is made up of 13 amino acids. Trimming took 5 bases from V and 9 from J, leaving 14 bases between them. The receptor was derived from a human donor in a cohort sampled during active COVID-19. The specimen was peripheral blood. The J gene is TRBJ1-5, the V gene TRBV6-5; D gene uncertain. This CDR3 reads CASSRESGRPQHF. The CDR3 region has the DNA TGTGCCAGCAGTCGCGAATCCGGTCGGCCCCAGCATTTT.